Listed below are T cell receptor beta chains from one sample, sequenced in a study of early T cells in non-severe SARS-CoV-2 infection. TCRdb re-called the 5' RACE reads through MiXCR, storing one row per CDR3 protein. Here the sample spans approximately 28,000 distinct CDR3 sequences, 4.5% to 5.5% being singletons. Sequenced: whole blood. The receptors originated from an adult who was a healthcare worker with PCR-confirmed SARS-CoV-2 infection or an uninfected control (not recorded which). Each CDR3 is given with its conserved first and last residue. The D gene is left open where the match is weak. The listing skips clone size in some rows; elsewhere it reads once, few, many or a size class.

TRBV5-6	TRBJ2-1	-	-	TGTGCCAGCAGCTTGGATGCTGCTAGCTCCTACAATGAGCAGTTCTTC	CASSLDAASSYNEQFF
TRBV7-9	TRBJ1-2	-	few	TGTGCCAGCAGGACACGGGTCGTATCTTCGGGCTACACCTTC	CASRTRVVSSGYTF
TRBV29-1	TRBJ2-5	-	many	TGCAGCGTTGAATTTTCGGACCGGGTCGCCCAGTACTTC	CSVEFSDRVAQYF
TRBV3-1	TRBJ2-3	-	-	TGTGCCAGCAGCCAAGATTCAGACTTCACAGATACGCAGTATTTT	CASSQDSDFTDTQYF
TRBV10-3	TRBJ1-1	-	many	TGTGCCATCAGTCGAGGTGGAGGGGAGGGAACTGAAGCTTTCTTT	CAISRGGGEGTEAFF
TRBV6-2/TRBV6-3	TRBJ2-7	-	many	TGTGCCAGCAGCAGAAGTAGGTACGAGCAGTACTTC	CASSRSRYEQYF
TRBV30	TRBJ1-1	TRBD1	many	TGTGCCTGGAGTCTACTAGGGACAGCTAACACTGAAGCTTTCTTT	CAWSLLGTANTEAFF
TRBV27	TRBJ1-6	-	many	TGTGCCAGCAGAGGGGGGACCAACTCCTATAATTCACCCCTCCACTTT	CASRGGTNSYNSPLHF
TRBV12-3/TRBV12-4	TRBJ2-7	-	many	TGTGCCAGCAGCCCCGGCGCCTACGAGCAGTACTTC	CASSPGAYEQYF
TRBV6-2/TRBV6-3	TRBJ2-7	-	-	TGTGCCAGCAGTTCCATCGACCGAGCCTACGAGCAGTACTTC	CASSSIDRAYEQYF
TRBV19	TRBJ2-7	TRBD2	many	TGTGCCAGTAGTCCCGTAGCGGGAGATCCCAGGGAGCAGTACTTC	CASSPVAGDPREQYF
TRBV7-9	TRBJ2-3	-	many	TGTGCCAGCAGAACCGGGGCCACAGATACGCAGTATTTT	CASRTGATDTQYF
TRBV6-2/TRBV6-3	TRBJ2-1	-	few	TGTGCCAGCACCGGACAGCCCTACGATGAGCAGTTCTTC	CASTGQPYDEQFF
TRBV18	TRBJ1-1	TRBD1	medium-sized	TGTGCCAGCTCACCCGACAGGGGAGCTGAAGCTTTCTTT	CASSPDRGAEAFF
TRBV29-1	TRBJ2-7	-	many	TGCAGCGTGGGGGTCACGGGGGAGCAGTACTTC	CSVGVTGEQYF
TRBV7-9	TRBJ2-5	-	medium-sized	TGTGCCAGCCTAGGGACCCCCCAAGAGACCCAGTACTTC	CASLGTPQETQYF
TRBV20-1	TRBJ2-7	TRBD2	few	TGCAGTGCTACTGGACTAGCCTACGAGCAGTACTTC	CSATGLAYEQYF
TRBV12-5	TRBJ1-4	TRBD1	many	TGTGCTAGTGGATCCGGGACAGCCTTTGGAAAACTGTTTTTT	CASGSGTAFGKLFF
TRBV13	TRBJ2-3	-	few	TGTGCCAGCAGCTTTACCGAGACGGCCACAGATACGCAGTATTTT	CASSFTETATDTQYF
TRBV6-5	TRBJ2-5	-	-	TGTGCCAGCAGTCGTAAGCGGAAAGAGACCCAGTACTTC	CASSRKRKETQYF
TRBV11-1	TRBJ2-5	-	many	TGTGCCAGCAGCTCCTCTACCACCGGGACCCAGTACTTC	CASSSSTTGTQYF
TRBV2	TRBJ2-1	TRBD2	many	TGTGCCAGCAGAAAGAGCGGGGGGGCCGCAAATGAGCAGTTCTTC	CASRKSGGAANEQFF
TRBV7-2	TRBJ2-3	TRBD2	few	TGTGCCAGCAGCCCCATAGGACTAGCTAGTTCGCAGTATTTT	CASSPIGLASSQYF
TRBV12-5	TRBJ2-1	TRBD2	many	TGTGCTAGTGGTCGGCAGCGGGGGAGCTCCTACAATGAGCAGTTCTTC	CASGRQRGSSYNEQFF
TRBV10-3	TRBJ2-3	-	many	TGTGCCGTCGCAGACGGCAGGGGTGAAGATACGCAGTATTTT	CAVADGRGEDTQYF
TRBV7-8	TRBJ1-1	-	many	TGTGCCAGCAGCTTAGTAGACACTGAAGCTTTCTTT	CASSLVDTEAFF
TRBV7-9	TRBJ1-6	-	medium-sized	TGTGCCAGCAGCGTAGGGAGTTATTCACCCCTCCACTTT	CASSVGSYSPLHF
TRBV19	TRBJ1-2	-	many	TGTGCCAGTAGTATTGGAACGGGCAACTATGGCTACACCTTC	CASSIGTGNYGYTF
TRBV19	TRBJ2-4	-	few	TGTGCCAGTAGCATAGTCGGGACCAAAAACATTCAGTACTTC	CASSIVGTKNIQYF
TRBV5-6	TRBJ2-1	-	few	TGTGCCAGCAGCCTGTTTTACAATGAGCAGTTCTTC	CASSLFYNEQFF
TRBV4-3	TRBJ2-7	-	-	TGCGCCAGCAGCCAAGATTTTGGCAGCTACGAGCAGTACTTC	CASSQDFGSYEQYF
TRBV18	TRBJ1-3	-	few	TGTGCCAGCTCACAACCGGGGAACTCTGGAAACACCATATATTTT	CASSQPGNSGNTIYF
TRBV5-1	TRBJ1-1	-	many	TGCGCCAGCAGCCGTGCCGGGGCGAACACTGAAGCTTTCTTT	CASSRAGANTEAFF
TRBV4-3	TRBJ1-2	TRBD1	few	TGCGCCAGCAGCCAAGAGACAGGGGCCCCTGGCTACACCTTC	CASSQETGAPGYTF
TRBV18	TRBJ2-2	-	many	TGTGCCAGCTCACCAAAGCGTTCGGCGGCGAGTACGAACACCGGGGAGCTGTTTTTT	CASSPKRSAASTNTGELFF